This T cell receptor beta chain was found in a study of siplizumab effects on memory and regulatory T cells. Whole-study findings and limits: A small minority of alloreactive clones were mapped to unstimulated subsets. Roughly 75-96% of proliferating clones (CD4+ or CD8+) could not be assigned a naive or memory phenotype. A major contribution to the alloresponse seemed to be made by naive T cells, which seemed more diverse than memory cells.

In the case of this clone: What it recognizes is unknown.

The CDR3 sequence is 12 residues long. Germline V gives CDR1 SGHVS, CDR2 FQNEAQ. V lost 4 bases, J lost 8 bases, and 8 bases lay in between. The data were produced by immunoSEQ multiplex PCR, yet TCRdb's version contains in-frame clones alone and is incomplete. Among 50,000 or so clones listed, more than 85% were seen once. Sequenced sample: CD8+ T cells sorted from blood. The J gene is TRBJ1-4, the V gene TRBV7-8; D uncertain. The sequence was collected from a human donor in good health. The CDR3 loop reads CASSSRSEKLFF. CDR3 nucleotide sequence: TGTGCCAGCAGCTCGAGGTCCGAAAAACTGTTTTTT.